Following are 30 T cell receptor beta chains from one sample sequenced in a study of beta chain features in type 1 diabetes. Antigens of these TCRs are unknown. Study-wide findings and caveats: Patients with Type 1 diabetes showed moderately but significantly shorter TCRB CDR3s in all four CD4+ subsets.

As every portion of the isolated RNA was reverse transcribed, the sequencing read expressed TCRB transcripts. The protocol was immunoSEQ multiplex PCR, while the TCRdb copy is restricted to in-frame clones and leaves out a portion. This table holds over 650,000 clones, around 15% found once. Sequenced material: naive CD4+ T cells from blood. All receptors come from a man younger than 35 with type 1 diabetes.

The rearrangement joins TRBV30 to TRBJ1-1; the match to TRBD1 covers 9 bases. The CDR3 has 12 residues. Trimming cost V 3 bases and J 14 bases; bases outside gene matches: 10. Germline V gene sequence: CDR1 GTSNPN, CDR2 SVGIG (reference sequence). CDR3 bases: TGTGCCTGGAGGACGACAGGACAGGGGAGCTTCTTT. Protein: CAWRTTGQGSFF. Drawing the rest from reference TRBV30 and TRBJ1-1, the complete variable domain is SQTIHQWPATLVQPVGSPLSLECTVEGTSNPNLYWYRQAAGRGLQLLFYSVGIGQISSEVPQNLSASRPQDRQFILSSKKLLLSDSGFYLCAWRTTGQGSFFGQGTRLTVV.

CDR3 loop: CASSRRRNTEAFF. CDR3 sequence (DNA): TGTGCCAGCAGCCGAAGGCGCAACACTGAAGCTTTCTTT. The J gene is TRBJ1-1, the V gene TRBV7-2; D is undetermined. V lost 5 bases and J lost 2, with 9 bases in between. The CDR3 sequence is 13 residues long. Looked up from germline, CDR1 is SGHTA and CDR2 is FQGNSA.

This clone appeared a few times. The V and J genes are TRBV16 and TRBJ1-4; D call uncertain. V was trimmed by 0 bases and J by 3 bases, leaving 8 bases between them. The CDR3 has 15 amino acids. CDR1 and CDR2 (germline): KGHSY, FQNENV. The CDR3 bases are TGTGCCAGCAGCCAATCATGGGGAGCTAATGAAAAACTGTTTTTT. This encodes CASSQSWGANEKLFF.

The genes are TRBV5-1 and TRBJ2-5; 7 bases are a match to TRBD1. V was pared by 5 bases and J by 1 base, with 5 bases of the junction left unmatched. Germline V gene data show CDR1 as SGHRS and CDR2 as YFSETQ. This CDR3 is built from 14 residues. CDR3 region: CASRTGALQETQYF. CDR3 nucleotide sequence: TGCGCCAGCAGAACAGGGGCCCTCCAAGAGACCCAGTACTTC. Complete variable domain (other parts from reference TRBV5-1 and TRBJ2-5): KAGVTQTPRYLIKTRGQQVTLSCSPISGHRSVSWYQQTPGQGLQFLFEYFSETQRNKGNFPGRFSGRQFSNSRSEMNVSTLELGDSALYLCASRTGALQETQYFGPGTRLLVL.

This clone was seen a few times. The chain joins TRBV23-1 to TRBJ2-7, with TRBD1 identical over 9 bases. TRBV23-1 has ORF status, its function being uncertain. The CDR3 is 17 residues long. Losses at the gene ends were 6 bases for V and 1 base for J; bases not matched to a gene: 13. CDR3 in DNA: TGCGCCAGCAGCCAGACCTGGGGGGACAGGGAGTCCTACGAGCAGTACTTC. This translates into CASSQTWGDRESYEQYF.

This chain connects TRBV10-2 to TRBJ1-1; D uncertain. Trimming took 11 bases from V and 0 from J, leaving 7 bases between them. Germline-derived CDR1 and CDR2 are WSHSY and SAAADI. This CDR3 is built from 11 residues. DNA for the CDR3: TGCGCCTGCCGGGTGAACACTGAAGCTTTCTTT. This gives the protein CACRVNTEAFF.

This clone occurred a few times. The V call is TRBV6-1, the J call TRBJ2-1; D unclear. Germline CDR1 MNHNS, CDR2 SASEGT. V was pared by 7 bases and J by 0 bases, with 10 bases between. This CDR3 is 14 amino acids long. The CDR3 sequence is CASNEWSSYNEQFF. The CDR3 DNA is TGTGCCAGCAACGAATGGAGCTCCTACAATGAGCAGTTCTTC.

The genes are TRBV29-1 and TRBJ1-5; no definite D call. This CDR3 is built from 13 residues. Germline values: CDR1 SQVTM, CDR2 ANQGSEA. Trimming removed 4 bases from V and 5 bases from J, with 12 bases in between. CDR3 amino acids: CSVGGNRDQPQHF. The CDR3 coding sequence is TGCAGCGTTGGGGGAAACCGTGATCAGCCCCAGCATTTT.

CDR3 DNA: TGTGCCAGCAGCTTATTTAGCGGGAGCTCCTACGAGCAGTACTTC. Amino acid sequence: CASSLFSGSSYEQYF. J is TRBJ2-7 and V is TRBV7-9, with 9 bases that match TRBD2. V dropped 2 bases and J dropped 0; count of bases not matched to a gene: 2. CDR3 length: 15 residues. Looked up from germline, CDR1 is SEHNR and CDR2 is FQNEAQ (reference sequence).

The V and J genes are TRBV29-1 and TRBJ2-1; TRBD2 might be the D (5 bases). CDR3 length equals 15 residues. Deletions cut 5 bases from V and 2 bases from J, with 16 bases between. Germline V gives CDR1 SQVTM, CDR2 ANQGSEA. The CDR3 reads CSVQWLAAPYNEQFF. The CDR3 region has the DNA TGCAGCGTTCAATGGCTAGCTGCACCCTACAATGAGCAGTTCTTC.

This clone was counted a few times. Other DNA sequences of this sample code for an identical CDR3. The V and J genes are TRBV7-9 and TRBJ1-2; 7 bases align to TRBD1. The CDR3 is made up of 12 amino acids. Germline trimming cut 5 bases from V and 4 bases from J; bases unmatched to any gene: 1. From germline, CDR1 is SEHNR and CDR2 FQNEAQ (reference sequence). The CDR3 loop reads CASSRDSYGYTF. The CDR3 DNA is TGTGCCAGCAGCCGGGACAGCTATGGCTACACCTTC.

The V gene is TRBV11-2, the J gene TRBJ1-4; D is possibly TRBD1 (5 bases). Trimming stripped 3 bases from V and 4 bases from J, with 18 bases between. Per germline, CDR1 SGHAT and CDR2 FQNNGV. The CDR3 contains 17 residues. The CDR3 DNA reads TGTGCCAGCAGCTTTCGTCGTTGGGACTCGGGTAATGAAAAACTGTTTTTT. Amino acid sequence: CASSFRRWDSGNEKLFF.

The chain is built from TRBV29-1 and TRBJ1-2; D ambiguous. The CDR3 is 9 residues long. Germline CDR1 and CDR2: SQVTM and ANQGSEA. Trimming left V 7 bases short and J 12 bases short, with 12 bases between. Here the CDR3 DNA reads TGCAGCGGTTCGCCTTTCCACACCTTC. Translated: CSGSPFHTF.

Comment on this clone: Other DNA sequences in the sample encode the same CDR3. V usage is TRBV7-9 and J usage is TRBJ2-3; D gene unclear. Trimming removed 3 bases at V and 0 bases at J, with 7 bases between. The CDR3 runs 14 residues. Germline lookup yields CDR1 SEHNR and CDR2 FQNEAQ (reference sequence). The CDR3 DNA sequence: TGTGCCAGCAGCTTGGGCCTAAGCACAGATACGCAGTATTTT. Encoded protein: CASSLGLSTDTQYF.

The chain joins TRBV30 to TRBJ2-2, with D perhaps matching TRBD2 (6 bases). V shed 3 bases and J shed 1 base, with 9 bases lying between them. The CDR3 consists of 14 residues. CDR1 is GTSNPN and CDR2 is SVGIG in the germline V gene (reference sequence). CDR3 sequence reads: CAWRMRENTGELFF. CDR3 sequence (DNA): TGTGCCTGGAGGATGCGGGAGAACACCGGGGAGCTGTTTTTT.

V usage is TRBV7-9 and J usage is TRBJ1-4; D is possibly TRBD1 (6 bases). Germline V lookup: CDR1 SEHNR, CDR2 FQNEAQ (reference sequence). The CDR3 runs to 15 residues. V was shortened by 5 bases and J by 7 bases, with 17 bases between the two germline ends. The CDR3 sequence is CASSPAGAGAEKLFF. CDR3 in DNA: TGTGCCAGCAGCCCAGCGGGGGCTGGTGCTGAAAAACTGTTTTTT.

The chain is built from TRBV5-1 and TRBJ2-1, with D perhaps TRBD1 (6 bases). V was trimmed by 0 bases and J by 6 bases, leaving 13 bases between them. The CDR3 spans 15 residues. Per germline, CDR1 SGHRS and CDR2 YFSETQ. The CDR3 bases are TGCGCCAGCAGCTTGGCGGGACATGCGGGCAATGAGCAGTTCTTC. Its translation: CASSLAGHAGNEQFF.

The J gene is TRBJ2-5, the V gene TRBV18; possibly TRBD2 for D (7 bases). V lost 8 bases, J lost 11 bases, and 21 bases lay in between. The CDR3 runs 13 residues. Germline assignment: CDR1 KGHSH and CDR2 LQKENI. CDR3 nucleotides: TGTGCCAGCCTCCCCAGCGGGGAGAGGGGGCAGTACTTC. This encodes CASLPSGERGQYF. Full variable domain (rest looked up from reference TRBV18 and TRBJ2-5): NAGVMQNPRHLVRRRGQEARLRCSPMKGHSHVYWYRQLPEEGLKFMVYLQKENIIDESGMPKERFSAEFPKEGPSILRIQQVVRGDSAAYFCASLPSGERGQYFGPGTRLLVL.

The chain uses TRBV19 and TRBJ2-7, with 9 bases lining up with TRBD2. CDR3 length: 15 amino acids. V trimming: 6 bases; J trimming: 3 bases; junction bases outside the gene matches: 9. The germline V gene encodes CDR1 LNHDA and CDR2 SQIVND (reference sequence). The chain's CDR3 is CASSRLAADLYEQYF. Here the CDR3 DNA reads TGTGCCAGTAGCCGACTAGCGGCGGACCTCTACGAGCAGTACTTC.

The gene calls are TRBV6-5 and TRBJ1-1; D is possibly TRBD1 (5 bases). Between the trimmed V and J ends, which lost 0 bases and 1 base, there was a span of 12 bases. The CDR3 is 16 residues long. Germline CDR1 is MNHEY and CDR2 is SVGAGI. CDR3 DNA sequence: TGTGCCAGCAGTTACTCGTCGGGGCTTGAGAACACTGAAGCTTTCTTT. Encoded protein: CASSYSSGLENTEAFF.

The chain is built from TRBV29-1 and TRBJ2-7; 10 nucleotides line up with TRBD1. V lost 7 bases and J lost 2; bases outside the gene matches: 11. Germline V gene lookup returns CDR1 SQVTM and CDR2 ANQGSEA. The CDR3 runs 15 residues. The DNA of the CDR3 is TGCAGCGCGAGGAGGGGGACAGGGGACACCTACGAGCAGTACTTC. Translation: CSARRGTGDTYEQYF.

There are a few counts of this clone. The V and J genes are TRBV15 and TRBJ1-4, with 12 nucleotides matching TRBD1. Germline CDR1 LNHNV, CDR2 YYDKDF (reference sequence). The ends lost 2 bases at V and 11 bases at J; junction bases unmatched: 9. The CDR3 covers 16 residues. The CDR3 loop reads CATSRPERDRGQKLFF. In DNA, the CDR3 is TGTGCCACCAGCAGACCCGAGCGGGACAGGGGGCAGAAACTGTTTTTT.

This rearrangement joins TRBV30 to TRBJ1-1; D call uncertain. The V end lost 2 bases, the J end lost 6 bases, and 13 bases lay between the germline ends. CDR1 and CDR2 (germline): GTSNPN, SVGIG (reference sequence). The CDR3 is 13 residues long. In nucleotides, the CDR3 is TGTGCCTGGAGTCTAGTTTTTCCTTCTGAAGCTTTCTTT. Protein product: CAWSLVFPSEAFF.

The gene calls are TRBV5-1 and TRBJ2-5; weak D call: TRBD1 (6 bases). This CDR3 comprises 16 residues. Germline-derived CDR1 and CDR2 are SGHRS and YFSETQ. V lost 4 bases to trimming and J lost 6 bases, with 22 bases between them. CDR3 protein: CASSPIPGVNGKTQYF. Here the CDR3 DNA reads TGCGCCAGCAGCCCTATTCCAGGGGTAAACGGGAAGACCCAGTACTTC.

In DNA form, the CDR3 reads TGTGCCAGCAGTTCGGGACACAACTATGGCTACACCTTC. Its protein is CASSSGHNYGYTF. The V call is TRBV27, the J call TRBJ1-2, with D possibly matching TRBD1 (6 bases). From germline, CDR1 is MNHEY and CDR2 SMNVEV (reference sequence). This CDR3 spans 13 amino acids. V dropped 4 bases and J dropped 2 bases, with 8 bases sitting between them.

This chain connects TRBV7-6 to TRBJ2-7; D uncertain. Germline lookup yields CDR1 SGHVS and CDR2 FNYEAQ. Deletions cut 0 bases from V and 2 bases from J, with 5 bases between. CDR3 length: 13 amino acids. CDR3 in DNA: TGTGCCAGCAGCTTAGCACGCACCTACGAGCAGTACTTC. Translated: CASSLARTYEQYF.

As for this clone: A much larger clone lies one base from this, so it may be a read error. The V call is TRBV5-4, the J call TRBJ2-7; D remains unclear. The CDR3 runs to 11 residues. V gave up 2 bases and J gave up 3 bases, with 3 bases separating them. Germline values: CDR1 SGHNT, CDR2 YYREEE (reference sequence). The CDR3 protein is CASSFYYEQYF. The DNA for the CDR3 is TGTGCCAGCAGCTTTTACTACGAGCAGTACTTC.

This clone was observed a handful of times. The rearrangement uses TRBV28 and TRBJ2-7; D perhaps matches TRBD1 (5 bases). The ends were cut back, 7 bases at V and 0 bases at J, with 10 bases in the middle. Germline-derived CDR1 and CDR2 are MDHEN and SYDVKM. The CDR3 length is 13 residues. As DNA, the CDR3 is TGTGCCAGCACCAGACAGCGCTCCTACGAGCAGTACTTC. Protein: CASTRQRSYEQYF.

The genes are TRBV7-2 and TRBJ2-7, with a tentative D call TRBD2 (6 bases). Per the germline V gene, CDR1 is SGHTA and CDR2 is FQGNSA. V lost 5 bases and J 6 bases, leaving 17 bases between the germline ends. The CDR3 is made up of 14 amino acids. In DNA, the CDR3 is TGTGCCAGCAGCCCCCCGGGACTCACCCTCGAGCAGTACTTC. Protein: CASSPPGLTLEQYF.

This clone was observed a few times. Germline and junction disagree at one end, which may indicate a read error. The chain has TRBV7-7 and TRBJ2-3, with D unresolved. Per germline, CDR1 SSHAT and CDR2 FNYEAQ (reference sequence). This CDR3 region has 14 residues. The CDR3 bases are TGTGCTAGCAGTTTAAGCCGTAGCACAGATACGCAGTATTTT. This encodes CASSLSRSTDTQYF. The full variable domain, in which reference TRBV7-7 and TRBJ2-3 provide the parts outside the CDR3, is GAGVSQSPRYKVTKRGQDVTLRCDPISSHATLYWYQQALGQGPEFLTYFNYEAQPDKSGLPSDRFSAERPEGSISTLTIQRTEQRDSAMYRCASSLSRSTDTQYFGPGTRLTVL.